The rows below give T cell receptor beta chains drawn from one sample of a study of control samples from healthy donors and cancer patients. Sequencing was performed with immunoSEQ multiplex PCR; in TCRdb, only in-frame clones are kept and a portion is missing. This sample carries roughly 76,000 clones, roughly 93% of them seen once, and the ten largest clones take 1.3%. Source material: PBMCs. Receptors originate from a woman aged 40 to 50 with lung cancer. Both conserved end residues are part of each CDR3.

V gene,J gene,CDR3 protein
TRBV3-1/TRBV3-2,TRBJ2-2,CASSQAGISGELFF
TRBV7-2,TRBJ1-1,CASTSSSIRNTEAFF
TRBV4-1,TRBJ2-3,CASSQDLTATAWTQYF
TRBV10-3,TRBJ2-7,CASGGEVSYEQYF
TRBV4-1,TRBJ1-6,CASSHREWTDPSSYNSPLHF
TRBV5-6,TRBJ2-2,CASSRDGRGTGELFF
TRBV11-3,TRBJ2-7,CASSLDLGTRFYEQYF
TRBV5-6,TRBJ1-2,CASSVSPLMTEVVYGYTF
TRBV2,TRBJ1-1,CASVRDPGANTEAFF
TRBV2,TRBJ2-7,CASSEVAGGASSYEQYF
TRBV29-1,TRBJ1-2,CTISGSIDYGYTF
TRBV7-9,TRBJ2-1,CASSKSTNYNEQFF
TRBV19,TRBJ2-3,CASSILPGQGATDTQYF